These T cell receptor beta chains were read from a single sample in a study of blood T cell repertoires in COVID-19. The protocol was immunoSEQ multiplex PCR, while the TCRdb copy is restricted to in-frame clones and leaves out a portion. The repertoire holds some 320,000 clones, roughly 86% seen once, with 7.8% in the top ten. Sequencing was carried out using peripheral blood. These receptor sequences come from a woman aged 50 to 60 who had recovered from COVID-19. Both conserved end residues are part of each CDR3. A D gene is named only where the DNA matches it firmly. Expanded clones get a size class; other rows say once, few or many, or leave the size out.

size	J	V	D	CDR3	DNA
-	TRBJ2-3	TRBV6-2/TRBV6-3	-	CASSYGASTDTQYF	TGTGCCAGCAGTTATGGGGCTAGCACAGATACGCAGTATTTT
-	TRBJ1-1	TRBV5-1	-	CASSPPAGVNTEAFF	TGCGCCAGCAGCCCGCCGGCGGGCGTGAACACTGAAGCTTTCTTT
once	TRBJ2-5	TRBV30	TRBD1	CACSRGIETQYF	TGTGCCTGCAGCAGGGGGATCGAGACCCAGTACTTC
-	TRBJ1-2	TRBV6-4	TRBD1	CASSESGQGAYGYTF	TGTGCCAGCAGTGAATCCGGACAGGGGGCCTATGGCTACACCTTC
-	TRBJ2-7	TRBV24-1	TRBD2	CATSDLERGGHEQYF	TGTGCCACCAGTGATTTGGAGCGGGGGGGACACGAGCAGTACTTC
-	TRBJ2-7	TRBV5-1	TRBD2	CASSLELAGTYEQYF	TGCGCCAGCAGCTTGGAACTAGCGGGGACCTACGAGCAGTACTTC
-	TRBJ2-2	TRBV10-1	-	CAIPPLSSGGELFF	TGCGCCATCCCCCCCCTAAGTTCGGGCGGGGAGCTGTTTTTT
once	TRBJ2-5	TRBV29-1	TRBD2	CSVGTSLETQYF	TGCAGCGTCGGGACTAGCTTGGAGACCCAGTACTTC
-	TRBJ2-4	TRBV5-1	TRBD2	CASSFRGEFAKNIQYF	TGCGCCAGCAGCTTTCGGGGGGAGTTTGCCAAAAACATTCAGTACTTC
-	TRBJ2-1	TRBV6-4	TRBD2	CASSDPRLAARGGDEQFF	TGTGCCAGCAGTGACCCCCGACTAGCGGCCCGGGGGGGTGATGAGCAGTTCTTC
few	TRBJ1-1	TRBV7-8	-	CASSPEQGFTEAFF	TGTGCCAGCAGCCCAGAGCAGGGATTCACTGAAGCTTTCTTT
-	TRBJ2-3	TRBV9	TRBD2	CASSLGLAADTQYF	TGTGCCAGCAGCTTAGGACTAGCGGCAGATACGCAGTATTTT
-	TRBJ2-1	TRBV24-1	-	CATSDLSYVGVHEQFF	TGTGCCACCAGTGACCTTAGTTACGTAGGGGTCCATGAGCAGTTCTTC
once	TRBJ2-7	TRBV18	TRBD2	CASSPPTSGTVREQYF	TGTGCCAGCTCACCACCGACTAGCGGGACGGTCCGCGAGCAGTACTTC
-	TRBJ2-5	TRBV5-6	-	CASNQRKETQYF	TGTGCCAGCAACCAGCGGAAAGAGACCCAGTACTTC
-	TRBJ2-6	TRBV28	-	CASREPGVGANVLTF	TGTGCCAGCAGGGAACCAGGGGTTGGGGCCAACGTCCTGACTTTC
-	TRBJ1-5	TRBV28	-	CASSLRVSNQPQHF	TGTGCCAGCAGTTTGAGAGTCAGCAATCAGCCCCAGCATTTT
-	TRBJ2-1	TRBV7-2	TRBD2	CASSLEPGGYNEQFF	TGTGCCAGCAGCTTAGAGCCGGGGGGTTACAATGAGCAGTTCTTC
-	TRBJ1-5	TRBV25-1	TRBD1	CASTPVVDRGYQPQHF	TGTGCCAGCACTCCAGTGGTGGACAGGGGCTACCAGCCCCAGCATTTT